Each of the 5 T cell receptor beta chains below was sequenced from the same sample in a study of T cell responses to AZD1222 COVID-19 vaccine. Repertoires were generated with immunoSEQ multiplex PCR, while TCRdb's copy carries only in-frame clones and drops some. This sample carries under 150,000 clones, more than 85% of them seen once, and the ten largest clones take 2.5% to 3%. The material sequenced was peripheral blood, taken on day 0 of AZD1222 vaccination. Source of these receptors: an adult in good health.

With regard to this clone: Other DNA sequences in this sample translate to the same CDR3. The chain recombines TRBV27 with TRBJ1-1; D remains unclear. Trimming shortened V by 5 bases and J by 1 base, and 5 bases separated the two germline ends. Per the germline V gene, CDR1 is MNHEY and CDR2 is SMNVEV (reference sequence). This CDR3 comprises 12 residues. CDR3 in DNA: TGTGCCAGCAGTACCGGGAACACTGAAGCTTTCTTT. It codes for CASSTGNTEAFF.

The chain is built from TRBV27 and TRBJ2-2, with 8 bases identical to TRBD2. CDR3 length: 16 amino acids. Losses at the gene ends were 8 bases for V and 6 bases for J; bases not matched to a gene: 14. Germline lookup yields CDR1 MNHEY and CDR2 SMNVEV (reference sequence). CDR3 region: CASGAGLGKRPGELFF. DNA of the CDR3: TGTGCCAGCGGCGCGGGACTAGGAAAGAGACCCGGGGAGCTGTTTTTT.

The genes are TRBV9 and TRBJ2-1, with a tentative D call TRBD2 (5 bases). V dropped 4 bases and J dropped 5 bases, with 19 bases sitting between them. Germline V gene data show CDR1 as SGDLS and CDR2 as YYNGEE. The CDR3 loop spans 16 amino acids. The CDR3 here is CASSRLTSVLDNEQFF. The CDR3 DNA follows: TGTGCCAGCAGCCGCCTCACTAGTGTCCTGGACAATGAGCAGTTCTTC.

This clone appeared a single time. The gene calls are TRBV28 and TRBJ2-1; D perhaps matches TRBD1 (6 bases). Germline V gene sequence: CDR1 MDHEN, CDR2 SYDVKM. CDR3 length: 16 amino acids. The V gene lost 5 bases and the J gene lost 5 bases, with 19 bases spanning the gap. The CDR3 DNA follows: TGTGCCAGCAGTCCCTCTTCAGGGGATTGGAACAATGAGCAGTTCTTC. This sequence encodes CASSPSSGDWNNEQFF.

The chain has TRBV7-8 and TRBJ1-2, with D unclear. This CDR3 comprises 14 residues. V was cut by 1 base and J by 2 bases, with 8 bases left in between. Per the germline V gene, CDR1 is SGHVS and CDR2 is FQNEAQ. In DNA form, the CDR3 reads TGTGCCAGCAGCTTAGACCTGGGGAACTATGGCTACACCTTC. As protein: CASSLDLGNYGYTF.